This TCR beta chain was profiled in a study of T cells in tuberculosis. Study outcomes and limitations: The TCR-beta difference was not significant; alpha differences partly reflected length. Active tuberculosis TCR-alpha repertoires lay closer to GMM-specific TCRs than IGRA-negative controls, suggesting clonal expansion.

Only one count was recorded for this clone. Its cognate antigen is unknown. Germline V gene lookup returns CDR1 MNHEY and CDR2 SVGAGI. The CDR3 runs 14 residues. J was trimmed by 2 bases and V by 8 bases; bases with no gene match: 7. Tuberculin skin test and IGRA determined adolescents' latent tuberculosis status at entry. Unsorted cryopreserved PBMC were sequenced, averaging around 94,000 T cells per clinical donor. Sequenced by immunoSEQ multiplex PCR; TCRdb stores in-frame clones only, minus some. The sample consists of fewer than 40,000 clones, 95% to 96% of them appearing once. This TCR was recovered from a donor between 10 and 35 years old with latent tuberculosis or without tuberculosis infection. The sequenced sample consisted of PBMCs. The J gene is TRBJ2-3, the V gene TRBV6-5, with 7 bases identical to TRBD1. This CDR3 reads CASSWDRITDTQYF. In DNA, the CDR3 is TGTGCCAGCTCGTGGGACAGAATCACAGATACGCAGTATTTT.